What follows are 21 T cell receptor beta chains derived from one specimen sequenced in a study of cytomegalovirus exposure and HLA in healthy donors. A multiplex PCR was run with 60 Vbeta primers and 13 Jbeta primers. Sequenced by immunoSEQ multiplex PCR; TCRdb stores in-frame clones only, minus some. The data hold 150,000 to 200,000 clones, with roughly 80% observed a single time. Material: PBMCs. Source of these receptors: a woman aged 45-65 years in good health and CMV-seronegative.

Remarks on this clone: The sample holds other DNA sequences that translate to the same CDR3. The chain combines TRBV9 with TRBJ2-2, with 7 bases aligning to TRBD2. V gave up 2 bases and J gave up 6 bases; unmatched junction bases: 1. Per germline, CDR1 SGDLS and CDR2 YYNGEE. CDR3 size: 13 residues. CDR3 protein: CASSVGGAGELFF. CDR3 sequence (DNA): TGTGCCAGCAGCGTTGGGGGGGCCGGGGAGCTGTTTTTT.

CDR3 sequence reads: CSVSGGEGNTIYF. DNA for the CDR3: TGCAGCGTTTCAGGAGGGGAAGGAAACACCATATATTTT. The chain employs TRBV29-1 and TRBJ1-3; D possibly corresponds to TRBD1 (5 bases). Germline values: CDR1 SQVTM, CDR2 ANQGSEA. The CDR3 is made up of 13 amino acids. V shed 5 bases and J shed 4 bases, with 12 bases lying between them.

This rearrangement joins TRBV6-5 to TRBJ1-1, with D possibly being TRBD1 (5 bases). Deletions cut 4 bases from V and 0 bases from J, with 15 bases between. Germline V CDR1 and CDR2: MNHEY, SVGAGI. The length of the CDR3 is 16 residues. The CDR3 sequence is CASSSGGPTMNTEAFF. CDR3 nucleotide sequence: TGTGCCAGCAGTTCCGGGGGACCGACTATGAACACTGAAGCTTTCTTT.

This chain links TRBV11-2 with TRBJ2-6, with D perhaps matching TRBD1 (6 bases). The germline V and J ends were trimmed by 7 bases and 0 bases, with 16 bases remaining between them. The germline gives CDR1 SGHAT, CDR2 FQNNGV. The CDR3 runs 17 residues. The CDR3 is CASNDERGYSGANVLTF. Written as DNA, the CDR3 is TGTGCCAGCAACGACGAAAGGGGGTACTCTGGGGCCAACGTCCTGACTTTC.

The rearrangement joins TRBV5-1 to TRBJ2-7; TRBD1 matches at 7 bases. The J segment lost 2 bases and the V segment lost 2 bases, leaving 7 bases of the junction unmatched. CDR1 and CDR2 (germline): SGHRS, YFSETQ. The CDR3 sequence is 15 residues long. The CDR3 DNA reads TGCGCCAGCAGCTTCGGGACAGCCACAGCCTACGAGCAGTACTTC. As protein: CASSFGTATAYEQYF.

This clone was counted only a few times. V is TRBV5-1 and J is TRBJ1-1; 8 bases match TRBD1. Germline CDR1 reads SGHRS; CDR2 reads YFSETQ. The V gene end was trimmed by 7 bases and the J gene end by 1 base; junction bases not matched to a gene: 3. CDR3 size: 13 residues. The CDR3 DNA sequence: TGCGCCAGCGGGACAGGCGAGAACACTGAAGCTTTCTTT. Protein sequence: CASGTGENTEAFF.

J is TRBJ1-2 and V is TRBV5-1; tentative D call: TRBD1 (6 bases). V lost 4 bases and J lost 6, with 16 bases in between. CDR3 length equals 14 residues. CDR1 is SGHRS, CDR2 YFSETQ, per germline. In nucleotides, the CDR3 is TGCGCCAGCAGCGTGGACAGAAGAAGTGATGGCTACACCTTC. This sequence encodes CASSVDRRSDGYTF.

The V gene is TRBV18, the J gene TRBJ2-4; TRBD2 aligns across 7 bases. The V gene end was trimmed by 3 bases and the J gene end by 3 bases; junction bases not matched to a gene: 5. This CDR3 contains 15 residues. Looked up from germline, CDR1 is KGHSH and CDR2 is LQKENI. This chain's CDR3 is CASSPRETVKNIQYF. CDR3 nucleotide sequence: TGTGCCAGCTCACCGCGGGAGACAGTCAAAAACATTCAGTACTTC. The full variable domain, with the rest looked up from reference TRBV18 and TRBJ2-4, is NAGVMQNPRHLVRRRGQEARLRCSPMKGHSHVYWYRQLPEEGLKFMVYLQKENIIDESGMPKERFSAEFPKEGPSILRIQQVVRGDSAAYFCASSPRETVKNIQYFGAGTRLSVL.

The rearrangement links TRBV12-5 to TRBJ2-1; D is perhaps TRBD2 (7 bases). The CDR3 loop spans 17 amino acids. V lost 1 base, J lost 3 bases, and 16 bases lay in between. Germline-derived CDR1 and CDR2 are LGHNT and FRNRAP. The CDR3 nucleotides read TGTGCTAGTGGTTTGGGAGGCGGGGGCTCCTACTACAATGAGCAGTTCTTC. As protein: CASGLGGGGSYYNEQFF.

The chain recombines TRBV6-6 with TRBJ1-5; 11 positions match TRBD1. The V gene's germline CDR1 is MNHNY and CDR2 SVGAGI (reference sequence). Trimming at V came to 5 bases and at J to 3 bases, leaving 3 bases not matched to a gene. The CDR3 length is 15 residues. CDR3 protein: CASSGDRGDNQPQHF. CDR3 DNA: TGTGCCAGCAGTGGGGACAGGGGGGACAATCAGCCCCAGCATTTT.

In this sample, this clone turned up once. The chain couples TRBV4-1 to TRBJ2-1; D uncertain. V lost 0 bases to trimming and J lost 3 bases, with 21 bases between them. The CDR3 length is 19 residues. The germline CDR1 and CDR2 sequences are MGHRA and YSYEKL. The CDR3 sequence: CASSQDIPSETDFYNEQFF. Written as DNA, the CDR3 is TGCGCCAGCAGCCAAGATATACCTTCCGAGACTGATTTCTACAATGAGCAGTTCTTC.

This sequence joins TRBV7-9 and TRBJ2-4; 7 nucleotides line up with TRBD2. Trimming cost V 5 bases and J 6 bases; bases outside gene matches: 13. The CDR3 runs 16 residues. Germline lookup yields CDR1 SEHNR and CDR2 FQNEAQ (reference sequence). The CDR3: CASSPGEGGPGNIQYF. In nucleotides, the CDR3 is TGTGCCAGCAGCCCCGGTGAGGGAGGGCCGGGAAACATTCAGTACTTC.

The chain has TRBV19 and TRBJ2-7, with 11 nucleotides matching TRBD2. Unmatched junction bases numbered 6, after V lost 5 bases and J lost 3 bases. This CDR3 region has 15 residues. Germline loops: CDR1 LNHDA, CDR2 SQIVND (reference sequence). The DNA for the CDR3 is TGTGCCAGTAGTTCCCTAGCGGGGGGTAACTACGAGCAGTACTTC. Translating gives CASSSLAGGNYEQYF.

The chain employs TRBV18 and TRBJ1-1, with 10 bases that match TRBD1. V shed 6 bases, J shed 4 bases, and the junction held 5 bases outside the gene matches. The CDR3 is 14 residues long. The V gene's germline CDR1 is KGHSH and CDR2 LQKENI. CDR3 DNA: TGTGCCAGCTCCCAAGGACAGGGGGGCACTGAAGCTTTCTTT. Protein sequence: CASSQGQGGTEAFF.

The chain recombines TRBV6-1 with TRBJ2-5; TRBD1 matches at 11 bases. The end of the DNA fits TRBJ2-7 better, so the J call may be wrong. In germline, CDR1 is MNHNS, CDR2 SASEGT. The CDR3 consists of 14 residues. The CDR3: CAGRGGTGGYEQYF. CDR3 in DNA: TGTGCCGGGAGGGGTGGGACAGGGGGATACGAGCAGTACTTC.

This clone appeared a few times. This sequence joins TRBV29-1 and TRBJ2-5; D is undetermined. The V end was cut by 4 bases, the J end by 5 bases, with 5 bases between. The V gene's germline CDR1 is SQVTM and CDR2 ANQGSEA. The CDR3 spans 10 residues. CDR3 loop: CSVAGETQYF. CDR3 sequence (DNA): TGCAGCGTTGCCGGGGAGACCCAGTACTTC.

J is TRBJ2-2 and V is TRBV27; 11 bases are a match to TRBD1. The CDR3 sequence is 19 residues long. With V trimmed by 1 base and J by 4 bases, 11 bases remained unmatched. From germline, CDR1 is MNHEY and CDR2 SMNVEV (reference sequence). The CDR3 DNA reads as TGTGCCAGCAGTTTATTAGGACAGGGGGCAGGATCTGTCACCGGGGAGCTGTTTTTT. Amino acid sequence: CASSLLGQGAGSVTGELFF.

The V and J genes are TRBV7-9 and TRBJ1-4; D gene uncertain. V lost 5 bases to trimming and J lost 8 bases, with 12 bases between them. Germline-derived CDR1 and CDR2 are SEHNR and FQNEAQ (reference sequence). CDR3 length equals 13 residues. Here the CDR3 reads CASSRLTGEKLFF. CDR3 coding DNA: TGTGCCAGCAGCCGTCTCACCGGGGAAAAACTGTTTTTT. Full variable domain (rest looked up from reference TRBV7-9 and TRBJ1-4): DTGVSQNPRHKITKRGQNVTFRCDPISEHNRLYWYRQTLGQGPEFLTYFQNEAQLEKSRLLSDRFSAERPKGSFSTLEIQRTEQGDSAMYLCASSRLTGEKLFFGSGTQLSVL.

The chain couples TRBV6-5 to TRBJ2-7, with 8 bases fitting TRBD1. The CDR3 loop spans 12 amino acids. Germline loops: CDR1 MNHEY, CDR2 SVGAGI. With 6 bases clipped from V and 13 bases from J, the junction kept 11 bases outside the gene matches. This CDR3 is CASSLPGGALYF. The CDR3 bases are TGTGCCAGCAGCCTCCCAGGGGGCGCTTTATACTTC.

The rearrangement joins TRBV4-3 to TRBJ1-1, with 9 bases matching TRBD1. V shed 4 bases, J shed 9 bases, and the junction held 3 bases outside the gene matches. The CDR3 runs 12 residues. CDR1 LGHNA and CDR2 YSLEER come from the germline V gene. Here the CDR3 DNA reads TGCGCCAGCAGCCGGGACAGGGAGAAAGCTTTCTTT. Protein product: CASSRDREKAFF.

The chain is built from TRBV7-2 and TRBJ2-7, with D possibly matching TRBD1 (5 bases). The CDR3 contains 15 residues. CDR1 is SGHTA, CDR2 FQGNSA, per germline. The V and J ends lost 5 bases and 4 bases respectively, with 18 bases between them. CDR3 loop: CASSPDGRASYEQYF. The CDR3 nucleotides read TGTGCCAGCAGCCCCGACGGCAGGGCATCATACGAGCAGTACTTC.